This T cell receptor beta chain was identified in a study of blood T cell repertoires in COVID-19 (TCRdb year 2020). Describing the broader study: Samples from collaborators originated in the United States, Italy and Spain and spanned both the acute and convalescent phases of COVID-19. The prospective study material was composed of cDNA or gDNA derived from T cells, B-cell-depleted T cells, or PBMCs. Deeply sampled blood TCRbeta repertoires from subjects exposed to, actively infected with, or recovered from COVID-19 were included in the dataset. The repertoires were released in a freely available public database meant as a resource for research on the immune response to SARS-CoV-2. The samples were drawn from two sources: the first 160 participants of the ongoing ImmuneRACE study, and some 1,300 subjects contributed by 6 global collaborators. Sample metadata almost always included a de-identified subject ID, COVID-19 status, age in years and sex. HLA class I and class II types, where available, came from metadata supplied by the sample provider rather than from assay-based typing. Summary of the overall study and its limitations: Clinical and demographic metadata were provided uncurated, with the amount varying by source and participant.

V is shortened by 0 bases, J by 7 bases, and the region joining them spans 13 bases. The CDR3 measures 16 amino acids from cysteine to phenylalanine. Only the CDR3 part of the read is kept: 48 bases, read in frame from the first base. Looking up the germline V gene yields CDR1 MNHEY and CDR2 SVGAGI. TCRbeta CDR3 regions were amplified from genomic DNA using the immunoSEQ Assay, a bias-controlled multiplex PCR. The published analysis was carried out like this. Nucleated cell counts per sample were estimated from amplification of reference gene primers within the assay. Sequence reads were collapsed and filtered to measure the absolute abundance of every unique TCRbeta CDR3 rearrangement. For each sample, productive Simpson clonality was calculated by taking the square root of Simpson's diversity index across productive rearrangements. TCRdb stores this immuneACCESS table with in-frame sequences only. Part of the clones is absent; in the studies checked, under half of the shortfall reflects unresolved V genes, and no reason is known for the rest. Clonal size and the V and J genes are those of that table, whereas D and trimming came from the DNA. This sample is represented by some 5,900 clones; around 90% of them were singletons. Of the sample, around 6.7% falls within the top ten clones.

As to this clone: The antigen it recognizes is unknown. No clone much larger than this one lies a single base away; base qualities are absent.

Whole blood was collected in K2EDTA tubes by collaborating institutions according to the institutions' own protocols. Collaborator samples were shipped for TCRbeta analysis as frozen whole blood, isolated PBMCs, or DNA extracted from either sample type. This receptor was taken from a human donor in a cohort sampled during active COVID-19. Sequenced material: peripheral blood. This sequence uses TRBV6-5 and TRBJ1-6; TRBD1 is perhaps the D gene, given 5 matching bases. CDR3 protein: CASSYSVGLRNSPLHF. The nucleotide sequence is given as TGTGCCAGCAGTTACTCCGTGGGACTGAGAAATTCACCCCTCCACTTT.